The T cell receptor beta chain under discussion was sequenced for a study of CD8 T cells in Susac syndrome. CDR1 and CDR2 (germline): SGHVS, FNYEAQ. Trimming removed 5 bases at V and 12 bases at J, with 14 bases between. This CDR3 region has 12 residues. Roughly 0.45 to 1 ug RNA was reverse transcribed with random hexamers. With immunoSEQ multiplex PCR, TCR beta CDR3 was amplified across 54 Vbeta and 13 Jbeta. MiXCR, run by TCRdb on the immunoSEQ multiplex PCR reads, gives a single entry per CDR3 protein. The data hold 250,000 to 300,000 distinct CDR3 sequences, with about 89% observed a single time. Findings of the study overall: It was acknowledged in the study that the number of individuals who were included in its TCR sequencing and HLA analysis was relatively small.

As concerns this clonotype: Antigen unknown.

The gene calls are TRBV7-6 and TRBJ2-1; D possibly corresponds to TRBD2 (5 bases). The sequence derives from a human donor with multiple sclerosis. Sequencing used CD8+ T cells from PBMCs. The CDR3 region is CASSPGGFGQFF. For the CDR3, the DNA is TGTGCCAGCAGCCCAGGAGGTTTCGGGCAGTTCTTC.